The 16 T cell receptor beta chains listed next were all sequenced from one sample in a study of cytomegalovirus exposure and HLA in healthy donors. PCR amplification relied on 60 Vbeta primers (plus 13 Jbeta primers). Generated by immunoSEQ multiplex PCR, the TCRdb table keeps only in-frame clones and is missing some. The sample consists of roughly 100,000 clones, 69% of them appearing once. The sample was PBMCs. The receptors shown here come from a man aged 30 to 39 in good health and CMV-seronegative.

This clone was seen a handful of times. The V call is TRBV5-1, the J call TRBJ2-1; D perhaps matches TRBD2 (6 bases). The ends were cut back, 0 bases at V and 6 bases at J, with 16 bases in the middle. The germline gives CDR1 SGHRS, CDR2 YFSETQ. This CDR3 is 16 amino acids long. CDR3: CASSLGLSGGVNEQFF. The CDR3 DNA reads TGCGCCAGCAGCTTGGGTCTTAGCGGAGGGGTCAATGAGCAGTTCTTC.

V gene TRBV30 combines with J gene TRBJ1-5; TRBD1 aligns across 8 bases. The J segment lost 0 bases and the V segment lost 0 bases, leaving 7 bases of the junction unmatched. The germline CDR1 and CDR2 sequences are GTSNPN and SVGIG (reference sequence). The CDR3 is 17 residues long. CDR3 coding DNA: TGTGCCTGGAGTGTTCGGACAGGGAAAATTAGCAATCAGCCCCAGCATTTT. Its translation is CAWSVRTGKISNQPQHF.

The rearrangement uses TRBV2 and TRBJ1-1; D gene ambiguous. The CDR3 spans 14 residues. Germline CDR1 is SNHLY and CDR2 is FYNNEI. V was clipped by 2 bases and J by 4 bases, with 11 bases between them. The CDR3 coding sequence is TGTGCCAGCAGTGAATCACCCCGCGGCACTGAAGCTTTCTTT. Amino acid sequence: CASSESPRGTEAFF.

This clone has just a few counts. This rearrangement joins TRBV7-2 to TRBJ2-7; TRBD2 might be the D (6 bases). The germline V gene has CDR1 SGHTA and CDR2 FQGNSA. Trimming took off 5 bases at V and 0 bases at J, with 14 bases between the two ends. The CDR3 loop spans 15 amino acids. CDR3 bases: TGTGCCAGCAGCCCCCTCCTCGGGAGCTCCTACGAGCAGTACTTC. Protein product: CASSPLLGSSYEQYF.

This sequence joins TRBV11-3 and TRBJ2-1; a possible D gene is TRBD2 (5 bases). Germline V gene data show CDR1 as SGHNT and CDR2 as YENEEA. The V gene lost 6 bases and the J gene lost 8 bases, with 14 bases spanning the gap. This CDR3 has 13 amino acids. CDR3 DNA: TGTGCCAGCAGTCGGGCGGGTTCGGATGAGCAGTTCTTC. Translated: CASSRAGSDEQFF.

The rearrangement links TRBV18 to TRBJ1-1; 7 nucleotides agree with TRBD1. The CDR3 is made up of 15 amino acids. In germline, CDR1 is KGHSH, CDR2 LQKENI. Losses at the gene ends were 5 bases for V and 6 bases for J; bases not matched to a gene: 12. The CDR3 loop reads CASSVTPRGIAEAFF. CDR3 in DNA: TGTGCCAGCTCAGTAACCCCCAGGGGGATTGCTGAAGCTTTCTTT.

A few counts support this clone. This sample also contains other DNA sequences that code for the same CDR3. The J gene is TRBJ1-2, the V gene TRBV7-9; 7 nucleotides align to TRBD1. V was pared by 4 bases and J by 6 bases, with 2 bases of the junction left unmatched. The CDR3 has 12 amino acids. Germline V gene lookup returns CDR1 SEHNR and CDR2 FQNEAQ (reference sequence). DNA of the CDR3: TGTGCCAGCAGCTCTACAGGGGATGGCTACACCTTC. It yields the protein CASSSTGDGYTF.

The chain links TRBV19 to TRBJ2-3, with D perhaps TRBD2 (5 bases). Trimming took off 5 bases at V and 1 base at J, with 10 bases between the two ends. This CDR3 spans 14 amino acids. Germline CDR1 is LNHDA and CDR2 is SQIVND (reference sequence). CDR3 region: CASSQVGGTDTQYF. The CDR3 DNA sequence: TGTGCCAGTAGTCAAGTCGGGGGCACAGATACGCAGTATTTT.

The chain uses TRBV18 and TRBJ1-5, with D perhaps matching TRBD1 (6 bases). Germline loops: CDR1 KGHSH, CDR2 LQKENI. The CDR3 totals 15 residues. The germline V and J ends were trimmed by 4 bases and 3 bases, with 13 bases remaining between them. This CDR3 is CASSLSTGNNQPQHF. The DNA of the CDR3 is TGTGCCAGCTCACTGAGTACAGGGAACAATCAGCCCCAGCATTTT.

A few counts support this clone. The chain couples TRBV7-6 to TRBJ2-7; 8 bases match TRBD1. The J segment lost 0 bases and the V segment lost 5 bases, leaving 9 bases of the junction unmatched. Per the germline V gene, CDR1 is SGHVS and CDR2 is FNYEAQ. There are 16 residues in the CDR3. CDR3 residues: CASSETGTGISYEQYF. CDR3 DNA sequence: TGTGCCAGCAGCGAGACCGGGACAGGTATCTCCTACGAGCAGTACTTC.

The rearrangement joins TRBV5-4 to TRBJ2-2; TRBD1 matches at 7 bases. The CDR3 extends over 16 amino acids. The germline CDR1 and CDR2 sequences are SGHNT and YYREEE (reference sequence). The trim removed 4 bases at V and 0 bases at J, leaving 6 bases unmatched. The CDR3 DNA is TGTGCCAGCAGCCTGGGGACAGTCGCGAACACCGGGGAGCTGTTTTTT. Its translation is CASSLGTVANTGELFF.

Turning to this clone: A single base separates this from a much larger clone, so it may be a read error. The chain has TRBV6-1 and TRBJ1-1; D is unresolved. V was shortened by 8 bases and J by 1 base, with 5 bases between the two germline ends. Germline-derived CDR1 and CDR2 are MNHNS and SASEGT. The CDR3 is 11 residues long. CDR3 DNA sequence: TGTGCCAGCGCGGGGAACACTGAAGCTTTCTTT. Its translation is CASAGNTEAFF.

This rearrangement joins TRBV7-9 to TRBJ1-1; D gene ambiguous. Germline CDR1 is SEHNR and CDR2 is FQNEAQ (reference sequence). The V gene lost 2 bases and the J gene lost 1 base, with 11 bases spanning the gap. CDR3 length: 15 amino acids. The CDR3 nucleotides are TGTGCCAGCAGCTTATTTACGGCAGGGAACACTGAAGCTTTCTTT. Translation gives CASSLFTAGNTEAFF.

Concerning this clone itself: The same CDR3 arises from other DNA sequences in this sample as well. The CDR3 DNA sequence: TGTGCCAGCAGCTTAGACCCGGGTTCCTACAATGAGCAGTTCTTC. As protein: CASSLDPGSYNEQFF. This chain connects TRBV7-2 to TRBJ2-1; D gene ambiguous. Germline lookup yields CDR1 SGHTA and CDR2 FQGNSA. The V end lost 1 base, the J end lost 1 base, and 8 bases lay between the germline ends. CDR3 length: 15 residues.

V usage is TRBV4-1 and J usage is TRBJ2-2; a possible D gene is TRBD1 (6 bases). Deletions cut 3 bases from V and 0 bases from J, with 8 bases between. The germline V gene has CDR1 MGHRA and CDR2 YSYEKL. The CDR3 sequence is 15 residues long. In DNA, the CDR3 is TGCGCCAGCAGCCACGGACAGACGAACACCGGGGAGCTGTTTTTT. Its protein is CASSHGQTNTGELFF.

V and J are TRBV20-1 and TRBJ1-2; D call uncertain. This CDR3 has 11 amino acids. The ends were cut back, 6 bases at V and 4 bases at J, with 9 bases in the middle. The germline gives CDR1 DFQATT, CDR2 SNEGSKA (reference sequence). For the CDR3, the DNA is TGCAGTGCCCCGTGGGCCTATGGCTACACCTTC. Residues: CSAPWAYGYTF.